This TCR beta chain was found in a study of blood T cell repertoires in COVID-19. Study details: The United States, Italy and Spain were the sources of the acute and convalescent COVID-19 samples. T cells, B-cell-depleted T cells, or PBMCs supplied cDNA or gDNA.

Repertoires were generated with immunoSEQ multiplex PCR, while TCRdb's copy carries only in-frame clones and drops some. The sample holds about 74,000 clones, about 91% seen once. Source material: peripheral blood. The origin of this receptor is a woman aged 60-70 years with active COVID-19.

The CDR3 spells CASSFGGSGANVLTF. CDR3 in DNA: TGCGCCAGCAGCTTCGGCGGATCTGGGGCCAACGTCCTGACTTTC. The V gene is TRBV5-1, the J gene TRBJ2-6; D gene unclear. The germline V gene encodes CDR1 SGHRS and CDR2 YFSETQ. Trimming took off 2 bases at V and 1 base at J, with 7 bases between the two ends. This CDR3 region has 15 residues.